This T cell receptor (beta chain) is from a study of blood T cells in healthy people across ages (dated by TCRdb to between 2014 and 2016). About the study as a whole: In model experiments, roughly one uniquely barcoded TCR beta cDNA molecule per two T cells was captured by template switching. Two additional independent replicas of 1 million unique cDNA reads from the same blood draw were analyzed for two donors (one aged 18 to 30 and one aged 80 or older). The donors were split into four age groups: young (average around 15 years), middle-aged (nearly 40), aged (approximately 60) and long-lived (over 75). Age-related changes in TCR beta repertoire diversity were measured in the study by deep sequencing normalized with unique cDNA molecular identifiers. To avoid experimental bias, donors of different ages were randomly spread across the sequencing lanes.

About this clonotype: Its antigen has not been determined. No base-level quality is on record; no much larger clone is a single base apart.

The cysteine opens and the phenylalanine closes a CDR3 of 15 amino acids. This entry keeps only the CDR3 DNA: 45 bases, framed from base 1. The germline V gene gives CDR1 as SQVTM and CDR2 as ANQGSEA. V drops 3 bases and J drops 11 bases, leaving 25 bases in between. Library preparation used 5' RACE. The run used an Illumina HiSeq 2500. A second roughly 7 to 11 cycle PCR used a sample-barcoded 5' primer and a J-beta primer mix. A unique molecular identifier was introduced onto each TCR beta cDNA molecule by a template-switch 5' adaptor carrying 12 random nucleotides. Each sample yielded at least 2.5 million CDR3-containing paired-end reads. All of the RNA was converted into first-strand cDNA using the Mint cDNA synthesis kit, with a TRBC-specific oligonucleotide serving as the primer. All cDNA was treated with uracil-DNA glycosylase and then went through a first 18-cycle PCR with the universal primers M1SS and BC2_uni_R. As for the original processing: Normalization of each sample was performed by random selection of 1 million high-quality reads, each carrying a distinct molecular identifier. Instead of being binned into consensus sequences, reads with shared molecular identifiers were discarded. CDR3 identification, clonotype clustering and error correction used MiTCR with a Q25 quality threshold and the strictest error-elimination algorithm. A nonparametric unseen species model with Euler transformation was used to estimate a lower bound on total TCR beta diversity. The public reads were run again by TCRdb, first through fastp at Q25 and then through MiXCR, and only productive beta chains were kept. Rows are unified per CDR3 protein, each entry keeping the most common DNA and genes. None of the V and J calls come from the authors' own analysis; TCRdb made them. This sample lists over 950,000 distinct CDR3 sequences; approximately 50% were detected once. The ten top clones hold about a fifth of the sample.

Overall results and qualifications from the work: Total diversity estimates from one million sequenced T cells were considered lower bounds and underestimates. Because the CMV infection status of the donors was unknown, age-related changes in expanded clonotypes may potentially have been confounded. The long-lived group showed more naive CD4+ T cells, fewer expanded clones and increased TCR diversity than the aged group, suggesting age selection. The percentage of naive T cells measured by flow cytometry correlated strongly with observed TCR beta diversity. As age increased, observed TCR beta diversity per million T cells dropped in a roughly linear way, and a significant reduction was already evident by age roughly 36. Since profiling was done on bulk unsorted PBMCs, naive and antigen-experienced compartments could not be conclusively compared.

The 40 or so donors, aged 6 to 90 years, were systemically healthy Caucasian individuals from Russia. Each donor gave 8 to 10 milliliters of peripheral blood, collected into EDTA-treated Vacutainer tubes. PBMCs were isolated by Ficoll-Paque density-gradient centrifugation, with at least 6 million obtained per sample. Trizol reagent was used to extract total RNA from PBMCs, with at least 6 micrograms per sample. Naive CD45RAhigh/CD27high T cell percentages were measured by flow cytometry on a PBMC aliquot from every donor. The sequence derives from a woman aged 60-70 years in good health. The receptor chain draws on TRBV29-1 and TRBJ2-5, with a tentative D call of TRBD1 or TRBD2, each matching 5 bases. Material: blood. The DNA sequence follows: TGCAGCGTTGATGGGGCGCGAGGAGAGGGGCATGAGCAGTACTTC. It encodes CSVDGARGEGHEQYF.